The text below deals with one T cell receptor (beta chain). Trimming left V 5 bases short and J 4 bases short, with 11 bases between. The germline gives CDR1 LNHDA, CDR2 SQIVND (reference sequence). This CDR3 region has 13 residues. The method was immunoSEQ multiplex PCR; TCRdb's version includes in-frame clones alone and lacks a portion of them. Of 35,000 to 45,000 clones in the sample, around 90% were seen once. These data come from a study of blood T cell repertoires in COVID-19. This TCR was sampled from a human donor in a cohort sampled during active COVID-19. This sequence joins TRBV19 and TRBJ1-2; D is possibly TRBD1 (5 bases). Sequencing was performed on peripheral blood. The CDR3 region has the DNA TGTGCCAGTAGTCCCGACAGCTTCTATGGCTACACCTTC. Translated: CASSPDSFYGYTF.